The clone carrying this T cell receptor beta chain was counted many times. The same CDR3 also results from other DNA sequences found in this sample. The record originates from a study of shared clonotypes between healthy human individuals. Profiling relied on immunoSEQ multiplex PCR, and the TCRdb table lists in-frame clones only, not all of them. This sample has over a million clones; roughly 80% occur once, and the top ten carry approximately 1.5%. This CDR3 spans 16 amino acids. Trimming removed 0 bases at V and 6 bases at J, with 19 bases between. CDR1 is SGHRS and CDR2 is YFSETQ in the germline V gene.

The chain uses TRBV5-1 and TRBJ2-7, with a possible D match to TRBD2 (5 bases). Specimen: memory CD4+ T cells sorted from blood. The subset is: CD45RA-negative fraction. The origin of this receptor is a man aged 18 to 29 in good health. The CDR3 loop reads CASSLDRVGASGEQYF. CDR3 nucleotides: TGCGCCAGCAGCTTGGATAGGGTGGGAGCCTCCGGCGAGCAGTACTTC.